This T cell receptor (beta chain) is drawn from a study of blood T cell repertoires in COVID-19. About the research overall: T cells, B-cell-depleted T cells, or PBMCs provided the cDNA or gDNA that served as material.

The protocol was immunoSEQ multiplex PCR, while the TCRdb copy is restricted to in-frame clones and leaves out a portion. Here the sample spans about 270,000 clones, 80% to 90% being singletons. Allocation to cohorts depended on clinical history reported by the participants. Cohort 3 recovered donors had two negative PCRs, clearance, or symptom resolution. The source of this sequence is a young woman who had recovered from COVID-19. Input material: PBMCs or T cells enriched from blood (not recorded which).

CDR3 DNA: TGTGCCAGCAGCCGGCCTGGGGCGGGGGGAGAGCAGTACTTC. Translation gives CASSRPGAGGEQYF. This sequence joins TRBV7-9 and TRBJ2-7; 8 bases agree with TRBD2. Germline CDR1 is SEHNR and CDR2 is FQNEAQ (reference sequence). CDR3 length: 14 amino acids. With 5 bases clipped from V and 7 bases from J, the junction kept 10 bases outside the gene matches.